The following is a T cell receptor beta chain sequence with its context. Its antigen remains unknown. A much larger clone lies a single base off, so this may be a read error. Without the conserved terminal phenylalanine or tryptophan, this CDR3 likely stems from a read error. As for time point: persistent/refractory GD, antithyroid drugs over 5 years with positive TRAb. RNA extracted from PBMCs served as the sequencing template. Staff drew roughly 9 milliliters of peripheral blood into EDTA tubes. This record comes from a study of regulatory T cells in long-lasting Graves disease. Study-wide findings and caveats: The number of shared public clonotypes was higher in persistent patients (approximately 3,000) than new patients (under 1,000).

According to the study, TCR beta libraries were built with iRepertoire HTBI primers and CDR3-region Arm-PCR. Study processing details: About 60 TRBV and approximately 13 TRBJ segments were identified across samples. TCRdb redid the calling of the multiplex PCR reads with MiXCR, one entry per CDR3 protein. TCRdb's processing, not the authors', yielded these V and J calls. The data contain roughly 500,000 distinct CDR3 sequences, about 22% of them seen just once; the ten biggest clones take up around 12%. This receptor was taken from a female donor with Graves disease. The sequences come from peripheral blood mononuclear cells (PBMCs), collected when the disease was refractory, from a patient treated with antithyroid drugs.

CDR3 amino acids: CASSQINQPQHS. In DNA form, the CDR3 reads TGTGCCAGCAGCCAGATTAATCAGCCCCAGCATTCT. The chain joins TRBV27 to TRBJ1-5; D uncertain. The CDR3 extends over 12 amino acids. V dropped 6 bases and J dropped 4 bases, with 7 bases sitting between them. CDR1 and CDR2 (germline): MNHEY, SMNVEV (reference sequence).